The 20 T cell receptor beta chains below were found in one sample sequenced in a study of T cell changes during pregnancy in multiple sclerosis. The data were produced by immunoSEQ multiplex PCR, yet TCRdb's version contains in-frame clones alone and is incomplete. Here the sample spans tens of thousands of clones, almost 90% being singletons. The sequencing here drew on CD4+ T cells from peripheral blood mononuclear cells, taken in the second trimester of pregnancy. The receptors originated from a female donor with multiple sclerosis, enrolled in a pregnancy study.

V usage is TRBV7-6 and J usage is TRBJ2-3, with TRBD1 as a possible D gene (5 bases). Germline lookup yields CDR1 SGHVS and CDR2 FNYEAQ. Trimming cost V 3 bases and J 4 bases, with 8 bases left between them. This CDR3 is 13 amino acids long. The CDR3 loop reads CASSFQGPDTQYF. CDR3 nucleotides: TGTGCCAGCAGCTTCCAGGGCCCAGATACGCAGTATTTT.

The V gene is TRBV11-3, the J gene TRBJ2-7; 12 bases are a match to TRBD2. The CDR3 has 16 residues. V trimming: 3 bases; J trimming: 4 bases; junction bases outside the gene matches: 7. Looked up from germline, CDR1 is SGHNT and CDR2 is YENEEA. The CDR3 bases are TGTGCCAGCAGCTTTTCTAGCGGGAGGGCCCCGTACGAGCAGTACTTC. Its protein product is CASSFSSGRAPYEQYF.

The rearrangement uses TRBV5-6 and TRBJ1-2, with D perhaps TRBD1 (6 bases). CDR3 length: 15 residues. The V gene lost 4 bases and the J gene lost 8 bases, with 21 bases spanning the gap. From germline, CDR1 is SGHDT and CDR2 YYEEEE. The DNA of the CDR3 is TGTGCCAGCAGCCAATGGTTAGTGGGGGCACTGGGCTACACCTTC. This sequence encodes CASSQWLVGALGYTF.

For the CDR3, the DNA is TGTGCCAGCAGGTCGGACAGGGAGGGCTATGGCTACACCTTC. Residues: CASRSDREGYGYTF. The genes are TRBV6-5 and TRBJ1-2; 8 bases line up with TRBD1. This CDR3 spans 14 amino acids. Germline CDR1 is MNHEY and CDR2 is SVGAGI. Trimming took 6 bases from V and 4 from J; bases not matched to a gene: 7.

The chain couples TRBV10-3 to TRBJ2-1; the match to TRBD1 covers 10 bases. The ends lost 8 bases at V and 3 bases at J; junction bases unmatched: 1. Germline V CDR1 and CDR2: ENHRY, SYGVKD. The CDR3 length is 13 residues. DNA of the CDR3: TGTGCCATCCGGGACAGGGGCTACAATGAGCAGTTCTTC. It translates to CAIRDRGYNEQFF.

This chain connects TRBV2 to TRBJ1-5; 7 positions match TRBD1. The CDR3 is made up of 14 amino acids. CDR1 is SNHLY, CDR2 FYNNEI, per germline. J gave up 9 bases and V 4 bases, and 9 bases lay outside the gene matches. The DNA of the CDR3 is TGTGCCAGCAGTGTTCGACAGGGCCAGAGGCCCCAGCATTTT. It specifies CASSVRQGQRPQHF. Filled out from reference TRBV2 and TRBJ1-5, the complete variable domain reads EPEVTQTPSHQVTQMGQEVILRCVPISNHLYFYWYRQILGQKVEFLVSFYNNEISEKSEIFDDQFSVERPDGSNFTLKIRSTKLEDSAMYFCASSVRQGQRPQHFGDGTRLSIL.

The chain couples TRBV18 to TRBJ2-7; a weak D match, TRBD1 (6 bases). Germline CDR1 is KGHSH and CDR2 is LQKENI. This CDR3 comprises 16 residues. Trimming stripped 3 bases from V and 6 bases from J, with 21 bases between. DNA of the CDR3: TGTGCCAGCTCACCCGAGAACAGGGTTATTGTTTCCGAGCAGTACTTC. Encoded protein: CASSPENRVIVSEQYF. The complete variable domain, with remaining parts taken from reference TRBV18 and TRBJ2-7, reads NAGVMQNPRHLVRRRGQEARLRCSPMKGHSHVYWYRQLPEEGLKFMVYLQKENIIDESGMPKERFSAEFPKEGPSILRIQQVVRGDSAAYFCASSPENRVIVSEQYFGPGTRLTVT.

The chain employs TRBV11-3 and TRBJ2-1, with 8 bases aligning to TRBD2. From germline, CDR1 is SGHNT and CDR2 YENEEA. The CDR3 runs to 15 residues. V lost 3 bases to trimming and J lost 2 bases; unmatched junction nucleotides: 3. The CDR3 sequence: CASSFSAGAYNEQFF. DNA for the CDR3: TGTGCCAGCAGCTTTTCAGCGGGAGCCTACAATGAGCAGTTCTTC. Full variable domain (remainder filled in from reference TRBV11-3 and TRBJ2-1): EAGVVQSPRYKIIEKKQPVAFWCNPISGHNTLYWYLQNLGQGPELLIRYENEEAVDDSQLPKDRFSAERLKGVDSTLKIQPAELGDSAVYLCASSFSAGAYNEQFFGPGTRLTVL.

The CDR3, as DNA: TGTGCCAGTAGTAAGGTAGCGGGAGGGCCGTCTAATGAGCAGTTCTTC. This translates into CASSKVAGGPSNEQFF. The rearrangement uses TRBV19 and TRBJ2-1; 11 bases match TRBD2. Germline V CDR1 and CDR2: LNHDA, SQIVND (reference sequence). The ends lost 4 bases at V and 7 bases at J; junction bases unmatched: 9. This CDR3 has 16 amino acids.

The rearrangement joins TRBV19 to TRBJ1-2, with D possibly being TRBD1 (5 bases). CDR3 length: 12 amino acids. V dropped 6 bases and J dropped 2 bases, with 7 bases sitting between them. The germline V gene has CDR1 LNHDA and CDR2 SQIVND (reference sequence). CDR3 sequence reads: CASRDKNYGYTF. In nucleotides, the CDR3 is TGTGCCAGTAGGGACAAGAACTATGGCTACACCTTC.

V usage is TRBV6-6 and J usage is TRBJ1-2; 10 nucleotides align to TRBD1. This CDR3 region has 15 residues. The J segment lost 7 bases and the V segment lost 4 bases, leaving 9 bases of the junction unmatched. CDR1 and CDR2 (germline): MNHNY, SVGAGI (reference sequence). The chain's CDR3 is CASSSPGQGMGGYTF. The CDR3, as DNA: TGTGCCAGCAGTTCCCCGGGACAGGGGATGGGTGGCTACACCTTC.

This chain uses TRBV27 with TRBJ2-7; D is undetermined. The V end lost 2 bases, the J end lost 4 bases, and 18 bases lay between the germline ends. The CDR3 is made up of 16 amino acids. Germline assignment: CDR1 MNHEY and CDR2 SMNVEV (reference sequence). CDR3 region: CASSLRGTPKVYEQYF. DNA for the CDR3: TGTGCCAGCAGTTTAAGAGGTACACCCAAGGTTTACGAGCAGTACTTC.

This clone has a handful of counts. The gene calls are TRBV19 and TRBJ2-7, with 8 nucleotides matching TRBD1. Germline values: CDR1 LNHDA, CDR2 SQIVND (reference sequence). The trim removed 4 bases at V and 3 bases at J, leaving 8 bases unmatched. The CDR3 consists of 15 residues. The CDR3 nucleotides read TGTGCCAGTAGTACACGGGACAGGCCAGGCTACGAGCAGTACTTC. It translates to CASSTRDRPGYEQYF. The whole variable domain, filled in from reference TRBV19 and TRBJ2-7, reads DGGITQSPKYLFRKEGQNVTLSCEQNLNHDAMYWYRQDPGQGLRLIYYSQIVNDFQKGDIAEGYSVSREKKESFPLTVTSAQKNPTAFYLCASSTRDRPGYEQYFGPGTRLTVT.

The chain joins TRBV7-2 to TRBJ2-7; D possibly corresponds to TRBD1 (6 bases). With 4 bases removed from V and 3 bases from J, the gap between germline ends came to 16 bases. CDR3 length equals 15 residues. Germline-derived CDR1 and CDR2 are SGHTA and FQGNSA. DNA of the CDR3: TGTGCCAGCAGCTCGAGGCTACAGGGAAGCTACGAGCAGTACTTC. Translated: CASSSRLQGSYEQYF.

The chain has TRBV19 and TRBJ2-1, with D perhaps matching TRBD1 (5 bases). With 7 bases removed from V and 0 bases from J, the gap between germline ends came to 10 bases. The CDR3 loop spans 14 amino acids. The germline V gene has CDR1 LNHDA and CDR2 SQIVND (reference sequence). DNA of the CDR3: TGTGCCAGTAACAACAGGAGCTCCTACAATGAGCAGTTCTTC. Protein: CASNNRSSYNEQFF.

The genes are TRBV5-8 and TRBJ2-5; tentative D call: TRBD1 (6 bases). V dropped 0 bases and J dropped 0 bases, with 9 bases sitting between them. Germline values: CDR1 SGHTS, CDR2 YDEGEE. The CDR3 runs 15 residues. CDR3 residues: CASSLGQGYQETQYF. The CDR3 DNA reads TGTGCCAGCAGCTTGGGGCAGGGGTACCAAGAGACCCAGTACTTC.

The chain joins TRBV10-3 to TRBJ2-1, with 10 bases lining up with TRBD2. Looked up from germline, CDR1 is ENHRY and CDR2 is SYGVKD. The length of the CDR3 is 15 residues. V trimming: 10 bases; J trimming: 3 bases; junction bases outside the gene matches: 9. CDR3 DNA: TGTGCCAACGAGAGCGGGAGGGCCGTCTACAATGAGCAGTTCTTC. It translates to CANESGRAVYNEQFF.

The J gene is TRBJ2-7, the V gene TRBV6-6; no reliable D call. Trimming removed 4 bases from V and 1 base from J, with 8 bases in between. The CDR3 is made up of 13 amino acids. Germline V gives CDR1 MNHNY, CDR2 SVGAGI (reference sequence). The chain's CDR3 is CASSWRPSYEQYF. CDR3 coding DNA: TGTGCCAGCAGTTGGCGGCCATCCTACGAGCAGTACTTC.

V gene TRBV28 combines with J gene TRBJ2-1; 10 nucleotides align to TRBD1. V shed 3 bases, J shed 5 bases, and the junction held 7 bases outside the gene matches. From germline, CDR1 is MDHEN and CDR2 SYDVKM. This CDR3 region has 16 residues. The CDR3 loop reads CASSLSRTGGNNEQFF. The DNA for the CDR3 is TGTGCCAGCAGTTTGTCGCGGACAGGGGGAAACAATGAGCAGTTCTTC.

The chain carries TRBV28 and TRBJ1-2; 9 positions match TRBD1. The germline V gene has CDR1 MDHEN and CDR2 SYDVKM. V gave up 7 bases and J gave up 7 bases; unmatched junction bases: 13. The CDR3 covers 15 residues. Here the CDR3 reads CASTQRGTGNRGYTF. For the CDR3, the DNA is TGTGCCAGCACCCAAAGGGGGACAGGGAATCGTGGCTACACCTTC.